The next 21 T cell receptor beta chains were all read from a single sample in a study of blood T cell repertoires in COVID-19. The protocol was immunoSEQ multiplex PCR, while the TCRdb copy is restricted to in-frame clones and leaves out a portion. The data show about 240,000 clones, 75% to 90% seen once. The sequenced material came from peripheral blood. The receptors originated from a woman in her twenties or thirties who had recovered from COVID-19.

This chain joins TRBV6-5 and TRBJ1-4, with unresolved D. With 0 bases removed from V and 8 bases from J, the gap between germline ends came to 13 bases. The germline V gene has CDR1 MNHEY and CDR2 SVGAGI. The CDR3 extends over 15 amino acids. CDR3 in amino acids: CASSYSMEGYEKLFF. Here the CDR3 DNA reads TGTGCCAGCAGTTACTCGATGGAGGGATACGAAAAACTGTTTTTT.

This clone was observed a single time. The V call is TRBV4-1, the J call TRBJ1-3; D perhaps matches TRBD1 (5 bases). Trimming left V 0 bases short and J 2 bases short, with 8 bases between. The CDR3 is 15 residues long. The germline gives CDR1 MGHRA, CDR2 YSYEKL. This CDR3 reads CASSQESRAGNTIYF. Written as DNA, the CDR3 is TGCGCCAGCAGCCAAGAAAGCAGGGCTGGAAACACCATATATTTT.

V is TRBV29-1 and J is TRBJ2-7; possible D gene TRBD1, 5 bases. CDR3 size: 13 residues. Germline V gives CDR1 SQVTM, CDR2 ANQGSEA. The CDR3 DNA follows: TGCAGTCGTTGGGAAGACAGATTGAGGGAGCAGTACTTC. This sequence encodes CSRWEDRLREQYF.

This chain links TRBV6-5 with TRBJ1-1; D possibly corresponds to TRBD1 (6 bases). The germline V and J ends were trimmed by 7 bases and 0 bases, with 9 bases remaining between them. Germline loops: CDR1 MNHEY, CDR2 SVGAGI. There are 13 residues in the CDR3. CDR3 protein: CASNTGLNTEAFF. CDR3 coding DNA: TGTGCCAGCAATACAGGGTTGAACACTGAAGCTTTCTTT.

The chain employs TRBV12-5 and TRBJ2-1; 9 bases are shared with TRBD1. The junction had 34 bases not matched to a gene; V was cut back by 3 bases and J by 10 bases. The CDR3 totals 23 residues. CDR1 is LGHNT and CDR2 is FRNRAP in the germline V gene. The CDR3 spells CASGLRGQGSITWVESGSIEQFF. In DNA, the CDR3 is TGTGCTAGTGGTTTAAGGGGACAGGGTTCTATAACCTGGGTGGAATCTGGCTCAATAGAGCAGTTCTTC.

V usage is TRBV5-1 and J usage is TRBJ2-7, with TRBD2 identical over 11 bases. With V trimmed by 3 bases and J by 5 bases, 4 bases remained unmatched. Germline V gives CDR1 SGHRS, CDR2 YFSETQ. The CDR3 covers 14 residues. The CDR3 is CASSSPGLADEQYF. CDR3 sequence (DNA): TGCGCCAGCAGCTCGCCGGGACTAGCGGACGAGCAGTACTTC. The entire variable domain, with the rest obtained from reference TRBV5-1 and TRBJ2-7, is as follows: KAGVTQTPRYLIKTRGQQVTLSCSPISGHRSVSWYQQTPGQGLQFLFEYFSETQRNKGNFPGRFSGRQFSNSRSEMNVSTLELGDSALYLCASSSPGLADEQYFGPGTRLTVT.

The V call is TRBV4-1, the J call TRBJ2-6, with D uncertain. The CDR3 runs 15 residues. CDR1 and CDR2 from the germline V gene are MGHRA and YSYEKL. Trimming cost V 0 bases and J 2 bases, with 5 bases left between them. CDR3 DNA: TGCGCCAGCAGCCAAGATGAGACTGGGGCCAACGTCCTGACTTTC. It specifies CASSQDETGANVLTF.

The V call is TRBV9, the J call TRBJ2-3; TRBD2 matches 8 bases. This CDR3 contains 14 residues. Germline-derived CDR1 and CDR2 are SGDLS and YYNGEE. Germline trimming cut 3 bases from V and 2 bases from J; bases unmatched to any gene: 2. CDR3 DNA: TGTGCCAGCAGCGGTAGCGGGGTCACAGATACGCAGTATTTT. Its protein product is CASSGSGVTDTQYF.

This chain links TRBV7-8 with TRBJ1-5; TRBD1 agrees at 9 bases. The CDR3 has 15 amino acids. V lost 5 bases, J lost 6 bases, and 8 bases stayed unmatched. The germline V gene encodes CDR1 SGHVS and CDR2 FQNEAQ. The chain's CDR3 is CASSTGQGGGQPQHF. In nucleotides, the CDR3 is TGTGCCAGCAGCACGGGACAGGGAGGGGGTCAGCCCCAGCATTTT.

The chain links TRBV6-6 to TRBJ1-1; perhaps TRBD1 as D (5 bases). The germline V gene encodes CDR1 MNHNY and CDR2 SVGAGI (reference sequence). The CDR3 is 11 residues long. V was trimmed by 7 bases and J by 8 bases, leaving 11 bases between them. CDR3 in DNA: TGTGCCAGCATTGGGGCCGGCGAAGCTTTCTTT. Translated, it gives CASIGAGEAFF.

The chain couples TRBV5-6 to TRBJ2-7; a weak D match, TRBD2 (6 bases). Germline-derived CDR1 and CDR2 are SGHDT and YYEEEE. With 0 bases removed from V and 3 bases from J, the gap between germline ends came to 16 bases. The CDR3 length is 16 residues. The CDR3: CASSLESGDRRYEQYF. Here the CDR3 DNA reads TGTGCCAGCAGCTTGGAGTCGGGGGACCGCCGCTACGAGCAGTACTTC. Full variable domain (outside the CDR3, taken from reference TRBV5-6 and TRBJ2-7): DAGVTQSPTHLIKTRGQQVTLRCSPKSGHDTVSWYQQALGQGPQFIFQYYEEEERQRGNFPDRFSGHQFPNYSSELNVNALLLGDSALYLCASSLESGDRRYEQYFGPGTRLTVT.

V gene TRBV5-5 combines with J gene TRBJ2-7; 7 nucleotides agree with TRBD1. V lost 0 bases and J lost 4; bases outside the gene matches: 7. Per the germline V gene, CDR1 is SGHKS and CDR2 is YYEKEE (reference sequence). The CDR3 has 15 amino acids. The CDR3 DNA sequence: TGTGCCAGCAGCTTGGAGGGGGCGCGTCTGTACGAGCAGTACTTC. Translating it yields CASSLEGARLYEQYF.

The V gene is TRBV4-3, the J gene TRBJ1-1; a possible D gene is TRBD1 (6 bases). Germline V lookup: CDR1 LGHNA, CDR2 YSLEER. V dropped 2 bases and J dropped 4 bases, with 8 bases sitting between them. CDR3 length equals 13 residues. CDR3 region: CASSQKGGTEAFF. CDR3 nucleotides: TGCGCCAGCAGCCAAAAAGGGGGCACTGAAGCTTTCTTT.

This rearrangement joins TRBV15 to TRBJ2-7, with D perhaps TRBD1 (5 bases). The germline V and J ends were trimmed by 1 base and 6 bases, with 10 bases remaining between them. The CDR3 runs to 13 residues. Germline V gene lookup returns CDR1 LNHNV and CDR2 YYDKDF (reference sequence). CDR3 nucleotides: TGTGCCACCAGCAGAGCAAGGGGTGGCGAGCAGTACTTC. Its translation: CATSRARGGEQYF.

This clone appeared once. The chain joins TRBV5-1 to TRBJ2-3, with 11 bases aligning to TRBD2. CDR1 and CDR2 (germline): SGHRS, YFSETQ. V dropped 2 bases and J dropped 6; count of bases not matched to a gene: 5. The CDR3 loop spans 15 amino acids. This CDR3 is CASSFSGGALDTQYF. Here the CDR3 DNA reads TGCGCCAGCAGCTTTAGCGGGGGGGCCCTGGATACGCAGTATTTT.

On this clone: The same CDR3 arises from other DNA sequences in this sample as well. The chain combines TRBV5-1 with TRBJ1-5; D is possibly TRBD1 (6 bases). The CDR3 has 14 amino acids. Trimming took off 0 bases at V and 5 bases at J, with 9 bases between the two ends. The germline V gene encodes CDR1 SGHRS and CDR2 YFSETQ. The CDR3 sequence: CASSLGQGHQPQHF. CDR3 bases: TGCGCCAGCAGCTTGGGGCAGGGGCATCAGCCCCAGCATTTT.

The rearrangement uses TRBV6-2 or TRBV6-3 and TRBJ2-7, with 7 positions matching TRBD2. The length of the CDR3 is 15 residues. Germline V CDR1 and CDR2: MNHEY, SVGEGT. V was clipped by 5 bases and J by 1 base; unmatched bases: 8. The CDR3 loop is CASSGRVQASYEQYF. The DNA of the CDR3 is TGTGCCAGCAGTGGGAGGGTACAGGCTTCCTACGAGCAGTACTTC.

The rearrangement joins TRBV5-1 to TRBJ1-3; 7 nucleotides agree with TRBD1. The CDR3 has 14 amino acids. V lost 4 bases to trimming and J lost 0 bases; unmatched junction nucleotides: 1. The germline V gene encodes CDR1 SGHRS and CDR2 YFSETQ. CDR3 coding DNA: TGCGCCAGCAGCCAGGGGGTCTCTGGAAACACCATATATTTT. Its translation is CASSQGVSGNTIYF.

The chain uses TRBV12-5 and TRBJ2-3; D uncertain. The CDR3 is 15 residues long. The germline V and J ends were trimmed by 1 base and 6 bases, with 14 bases remaining between them. Per the germline V gene, CDR1 is LGHNT and CDR2 is FRNRAP. The CDR3: CASGLGLDYGDTQYF. The CDR3 nucleotides are TGTGCTAGTGGTTTGGGCCTAGATTATGGTGATACGCAGTATTTT.

The CDR3 here is CASSLWGTGGDRTDTQYF. In DNA form, the CDR3 reads TGCGCCAGCAGCTTGTGGGGCACTGGAGGGGATAGGACAGATACGCAGTATTTT. The genes are TRBV5-1 and TRBJ2-3, with D perhaps TRBD2 (6 bases). Germline loops: CDR1 SGHRS, CDR2 YFSETQ. The CDR3 is 18 amino acids. The V end was cut by 1 base, the J end by 3 bases, with 21 bases between.

In its sample, this clone was seen a few times. CDR3 region: CASSFASSTGELFF. The DNA for the CDR3 is TGTGCCAGCAGTTTCGCGTCGTCCACCGGGGAGCTGTTTTTT. The chain recombines TRBV27 with TRBJ2-2; D ambiguous. V was clipped by 3 bases and J by 4 bases, with 9 bases between them. The CDR3 spans 14 residues. Germline CDR1 and CDR2: MNHEY and SMNVEV (reference sequence).